The clone carrying this TCR beta chain was counted a single time. The antigen is undetermined. This sample is drawn from a study of Ad26.COV2.S vaccination and SARS-CoV-2 variants. Study information: Dosing was one shot or two shots 56 days apart.

Treatment described: around 19 received Ad26.COV2.S at low or high dose, single or two shots; roughly 5 received placebo; per-sample allocation not given. Sample collection was performed on day 63 after the first vaccine or placebo injection. An Ad26 vector carrying the Wuhan-strain SARS-CoV-2 spike served as the vaccine. General study findings and limits: The analyses of TCR breadth and depth may have understated the size of total T cell responses.

Clones were sequenced by immunoSEQ multiplex PCR, and TCRdb holds only the in-frame ones, with some missing. Here the sample spans hundreds of thousands of clones, approximately 85% being singletons. Trimming took 0 bases from V and 7 from J; bases not matched to a gene: 12. The CDR3 totals 17 residues. Germline assignment: CDR1 ENHRY and CDR2 SYGVKD. Sequenced material: peripheral blood, taken in a trial of Ad26.COV2.S vaccine versus placebo. This receptor was taken from a person aged 18-65 years who received the Ad26.COV2.S COVID-19 vaccine or a placebo. The rearrangement uses TRBV10-3 and TRBJ2-1, with 7 bases identical to TRBD2. The CDR3 DNA follows: TGTGCCATCAGTGAGTCTTCTCTGGCCCTCGGGAGGAATGAGCAGTTCTTC. Translating it yields CAISESSLALGRNEQFF.